What follows are 18 T cell receptor beta chains derived from one specimen sequenced in a study of T cells in Graves' hyperthyroidism and ophthalmopathy. RNA transcripts provided the source from which TCR beta CDR3 regions were amplified. When the TCR CDR3 underwent first-round RT-PCR, the HTBI primer set was used. TCRdb ran MiXCR on the multiplex PCR reads and lists one entry per CDR3 protein. This sample has approximately 530,000 distinct CDR3 sequences, with 16% found just once. Sequenced: blood. The receptors were sampled from a young woman with Graves' hyperthyroidism.

This clonotype appeared many times. V gene TRBV20-1 combines with J gene TRBJ2-7; D unclear. The CDR3 is 14 amino acids. Germline loops: CDR1 DFQATT, CDR2 SNEGSKA (reference sequence). Trimming took off 0 bases at V and 3 bases at J, with 12 bases between the two ends. The CDR3 is CSARDSRTDYEQYF. Written as DNA, the CDR3 is TGCAGTGCTAGAGACTCCAGGACCGACTACGAGCAGTACTTC.

The table lists this clonotype with a few counts. The chain has TRBV3-1 and TRBJ1-2, with unresolved D. The CDR3 is 15 residues long. Trimming stripped 0 bases from V and 8 bases from J, with 16 bases between. Germline CDR1 reads LGHDT; CDR2 reads YNNKEL (reference sequence). In nucleotides, the CDR3 is TGTGCCAGCAGCCAAGATTTGTCTCCGGTTGGGGGCTACACCTTC. Residues: CASSQDLSPVGGYTF.

This clonotype came up once. Germline is not matched at one junction end, which may reflect a read error. The genes are TRBV29-1 and TRBJ2-1; 13 bases align to TRBD2. The CDR3 is 17 amino acids. In germline, CDR1 is SQVTM, CDR2 ANQGSEA. Written as DNA, the CDR3 is TGCAGCGTTGAGCTGGACAGGGGACTAGCGGGATACAGTGAGCAGTTCTTC. It codes for CSVELDRGLAGYSEQFF.

This clonotype was counted between two and nine times. The chain joins TRBV11-3 to TRBJ2-2; possibly TRBD1 for D (6 bases). Germline CDR1 reads SGHNT; CDR2 reads YENEEA. V lost 6 bases to trimming and J lost 2 bases, with 10 bases between them. The CDR3 length is 14 residues. This CDR3 is CASSLRGNTGELFF. In DNA, the CDR3 is TGTGCCAGCAGTCTCAGGGGAAACACCGGGGAGCTGTTTTTT.

This clonotype was seen a few times. This chain uses TRBV4-2 with TRBJ2-1; 9 positions agree with TRBD2. CDR3 length: 15 amino acids. CDR1 is LGHNA, CDR2 YNFKEQ, per germline. The ends lost 4 bases at V and 5 bases at J; junction bases unmatched: 6. The CDR3 DNA follows: TGTGCCAGCAGCCCTGGCGGGAGGGATAACAATGAGCAGTTCTTC. It translates to CASSPGGRDNNEQFF.

This clonotype has ten or more counts. The genes are TRBV28 and TRBJ2-2; D unresolved. CDR1 and CDR2 (germline): MDHEN, SYDVKM. There are 15 residues in the CDR3. The V and J ends lost 1 base and 1 base respectively, with 7 bases between them. For the CDR3, the DNA is TGTGCCAGCAGTTTATCGGGTGTGAACACCGGGGAGCTGTTTTTT. The encoded protein is CASSLSGVNTGELFF. Variable domain in full (rest from reference TRBV28 and TRBJ2-2): DVKVTQSSRYLVKRTGEKVFLECVQDMDHENMFWYRQDPGLGLRLIYFSYDVKMKEKGDIPEGYSVSREKKERFSLILESASTNQTSMYLCASSLSGVNTGELFFGEGSRLTVL.

There are a few counts of this clonotype. The chain employs TRBV20-1 and TRBJ2-1, with TRBD2 identical over 9 bases. From germline, CDR1 is DFQATT and CDR2 SNEGSKA (reference sequence). V shed 2 bases and J 5 bases; nucleotides not matched to a gene: 4. The CDR3 extends over 14 amino acids. The CDR3, as DNA: TGCAGTGCTAGAAAGGGCGGGAGGGACAATGAGCAGTTCTTC. Protein product: CSARKGGRDNEQFF.

The chain couples TRBV6-1 to TRBJ1-5, with D uncertain. CDR1 and CDR2 (germline): MNHNS, SASEGT. This CDR3 has 14 residues. Trimming stripped 4 bases from V and 2 bases from J, with 9 bases between. The DNA of the CDR3 is TGTGCCAGCAGTGGAGGGCTGGGCAATCAGCCCCAGCATTTT. Translated, it gives CASSGGLGNQPQHF.

The sample holds many counts of this clonotype. This chain uses TRBV6-1 with TRBJ2-3, with D possibly TRBD2 on 5 matching bases. This CDR3 is 13 amino acids long. The V gene's germline CDR1 is MNHNS and CDR2 SASEGT. With 6 bases removed from V and 3 bases from J, the gap between germline ends came to 10 bases. The CDR3 spells CASSQLETDTQYF. CDR3 in DNA: TGTGCCAGCAGCCAACTAGAGACAGATACGCAGTATTTT.

At least ten counts were recorded for this clonotype. Here the CDR3 reads CASSESGEEQFF. The CDR3 DNA reads as TGTGCCAGCAGTGAAAGCGGCGAGGAGCAGTTCTTC. The rearrangement joins TRBV2 to TRBJ2-1, with a tentative D call TRBD2 (5 bases). CDR3 size: 12 residues. V lost 2 bases to trimming and J lost 10 bases, with 9 bases between them. Germline V gives CDR1 SNHLY, CDR2 FYNNEI.

Many counts were recorded for this clonotype. The V gene is TRBV7-9, the J gene TRBJ2-1, with 7 bases identical to TRBD2. Germline V CDR1 and CDR2: SEHNR, FQNEAQ (reference sequence). This CDR3 spans 15 amino acids. V trimming: 5 bases; J trimming: 6 bases; junction bases outside the gene matches: 10. CDR3 in DNA: TGTGCCAGCAGCCCACATTGGGGGAGGGGCAATGAGCAGTTCTTC. The encoded protein is CASSPHWGRGNEQFF. The full variable domain, completed using reference TRBV7-9 and TRBJ2-1, is DTGVSQNPRHKITKRGQNVTFRCDPISEHNRLYWYRQTLGQGPEFLTYFQNEAQLEKSRLLSDRFSAERPKGSFSTLEIQRTEQGDSAMYLCASSPHWGRGNEQFFGPGTRLTVL.

This clonotype has just a few counts. This chain links TRBV5-1 with TRBJ1-4, with no clear D. Trimming removed 0 bases from V and 5 bases from J, with 11 bases in between. The CDR3 sequence is 15 residues long. Germline V gives CDR1 SGHRS, CDR2 YFSETQ. In nucleotides, the CDR3 is TGCGCCAGCAGCTTGGTTTTCGGCAGGAATGAAAAACTGTTTTTT. This gives the protein CASSLVFGRNEKLFF.

This clonotype was detected ten times or more. V usage is TRBV28 and J usage is TRBJ2-7; D is unresolved. V was pared by 3 bases and J by 3 bases, with 6 bases between. This CDR3 contains 12 residues. Looked up from germline, CDR1 is MDHEN and CDR2 is SYDVKM. Here the CDR3 reads CASSFPFYEQYF. The CDR3 nucleotides are TGTGCCAGCAGTTTTCCATTCTACGAGCAGTACTTC.

This clonotype was detected many times. The chain recombines TRBV29-1 with TRBJ1-2; D possibly corresponds to TRBD1 (5 bases). The CDR3 extends over 17 amino acids. Germline lookup yields CDR1 SQVTM and CDR2 ANQGSEA. V was shortened by 0 bases and J by 5 bases, with 22 bases between the two germline ends. CDR3 coding DNA: TGCAGCGTTGAAGATCAGTATAGTGGGGGAAAACTGTATGGCTACACCTTC. This sequence encodes CSVEDQYSGGKLYGYTF.

This clonotype was seen more than once but under ten times. The chain carries TRBV19 and TRBJ2-1; 9 nucleotides align to TRBD1. This CDR3 region has 15 residues. From germline, CDR1 is LNHDA and CDR2 SQIVND (reference sequence). The ends lost 6 bases at V and 1 base at J; junction bases unmatched: 4. CDR3 nucleotide sequence: TGTGCCAGTAGGACAGGGGGTATGTCCTACAATGAGCAGTTCTTC. As protein: CASRTGGMSYNEQFF.

This clonotype has ten or more counts. The rearrangement uses TRBV11-2 and TRBJ1-3; 7 bases are shared with TRBD1. Germline V gives CDR1 SGHAT, CDR2 FQNNGV. The V segment lost 5 bases and the J segment 1 base; nucleotides outside the gene matches: 8. CDR3 length equals 16 residues. CDR3 amino acids: CASSLNTGASGNTIYF. Written as DNA, the CDR3 is TGTGCCAGCAGCCTAAATACAGGGGCATCTGGAAACACCATATATTTT. Variable domain in full (rest from reference TRBV11-2 and TRBJ1-3): EAGVAQSPRYKIIEKRQSVAFWCNPISGHATLYWYQQILGQGPKLLIQFQNNGVVDDSQLPKDRFSAERLKGVDSTLKIQPAKLEDSAVYLCASSLNTGASGNTIYFGEGSWLTVV.

This chain uses TRBV29-1 with TRBJ1-2; no clear D. The ends were cut back, 1 base at V and 5 bases at J, with 17 bases in the middle. This CDR3 is 15 amino acids long. The germline V gene has CDR1 SQVTM and CDR2 ANQGSEA. CDR3 sequence reads: CSVEAIPDSLYGYTF. For the CDR3, the DNA is TGCAGCGTTGAAGCTATCCCAGATTCCCTATATGGCTACACCTTC. The whole variable domain, filled in from reference TRBV29-1 and TRBJ1-2, reads SAVISQKPSRDICQRGTSLTIQCQVDSQVTMMFWYRQQPGQSLTLIATANQGSEATYESGFVIDKFPISRPNLTFSTLTVSNMSPEDSSIYLCSVEAIPDSLYGYTFGSGTRLTVV.

The chain links TRBV12-3 or TRBV12-4 to TRBJ1-6; maybe TRBD1 (5 bases). This CDR3 comprises 13 residues. Trimming took 5 bases from V and 10 from J, leaving 12 bases between them. The CDR3 DNA follows: TGTGCCAGCAGTCCCATTGAGGGGTCACCCCTCCACTTT. Amino acids: CASSPIEGSPLHF.